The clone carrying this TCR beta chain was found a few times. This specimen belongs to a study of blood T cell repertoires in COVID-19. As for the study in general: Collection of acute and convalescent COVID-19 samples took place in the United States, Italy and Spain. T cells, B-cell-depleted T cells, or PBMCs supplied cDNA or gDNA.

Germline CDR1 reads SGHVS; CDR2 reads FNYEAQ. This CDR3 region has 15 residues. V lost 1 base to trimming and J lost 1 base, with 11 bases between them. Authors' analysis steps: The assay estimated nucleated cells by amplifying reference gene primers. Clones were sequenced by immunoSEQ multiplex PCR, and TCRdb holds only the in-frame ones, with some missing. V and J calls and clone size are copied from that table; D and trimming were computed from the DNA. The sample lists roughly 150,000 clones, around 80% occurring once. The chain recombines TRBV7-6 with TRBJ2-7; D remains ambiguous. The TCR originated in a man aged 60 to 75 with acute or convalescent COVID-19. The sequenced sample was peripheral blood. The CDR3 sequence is CASSLEDSRSYEQYF. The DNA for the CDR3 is TGTGCCAGCAGCTTAGAGGATAGCCGATCCTACGAGCAGTACTTC.